This T cell receptor (beta chain) was identified in a study of T cell changes during pregnancy in multiple sclerosis. This clone was seen only once. Sequenced by immunoSEQ multiplex PCR; TCRdb stores in-frame clones only, minus some. Among 45,000 to 75,000 clones listed, 85% to 95% were seen once. The V end lost 0 bases, the J end lost 7 bases, and 15 bases lay between the germline ends. The CDR3 extends over 15 amino acids. Germline V lookup: CDR1 LNHNV, CDR2 YYDKDF (reference sequence). The J gene is TRBJ1-2, the V gene TRBV15, with a tentative D call TRBD1 (5 bases). This TCR was sampled from a female donor with multiple sclerosis, enrolled in a pregnancy study. The specimen comprised peripheral blood, sampled in the first trimester of pregnancy. The DNA for the CDR3 is TGTGCCACCAGCAGAGAGGTGGGGGGGTATTTTGGCTACACCTTC. Translating gives CATSREVGGYFGYTF.